The entry below describes one T cell receptor beta chain. The target antigen is unknown. cDNA encoding TCR beta was synthesized via 5'RACE template switching incorporating UMIs. Reanalyzing the 5' RACE reads, TCRdb keeps one entry per CDR3 protein, without DNA. This specimen shows about 430,000 distinct CDR3 sequences; the ten leading clones hold around 1.4%. CDR1 is SEHNR and CDR2 is FQNEAQ in the germline V gene (reference sequence). The CDR3 extends over 17 amino acids. These data come from a study of T cells expressing NK-cell markers. About the study: Sorted CD3+CD56+NKG2C+, CD3+CD56+NKG2C- and CD3+CD56-NKG2C+ T-cell subsets were beta-chain profiled. Whole-study results and caveats: The dominant NKG2C+ clonotypes represented about 1.0-7.0% of CD8+ T cells in five or six donors.

Sequencing was carried out using blood T cells: a sorted CD56 or NKG2C T cell subset, CD4+ or CD8+ T cells, or bulk PBMC T cells (not recorded which). This clonotype was obtained from a woman between 50 and 59 years old in good health. The chain uses TRBV7-9 and TRBJ1-2; the D gene TCRdb calls, TRBD1, cannot be checked with no DNA. CDR3 loop: CASSPTGTGGAGDGYTF. The entire variable domain, with the rest obtained from reference TRBV7-9 and TRBJ1-2, is as follows: DTGVSQNPRHKITKRGQNVTFRCDPISEHNRLYWYRQTLGQGPEFLTYFQNEAQLEKSRLLSDRFSAERPKGSFSTLEIQRTEQGDSAMYLCASSPTGTGGAGDGYTFGSGTRLTVV.